Listed below are T cell receptor beta chains from one sample, sequenced in a study of blood T cell repertoires in COVID-19. TCRdb's copy holds only in-frame clones and misses some; the assay was immunoSEQ multiplex PCR. The sample has some 50,000 clones, 86% seen once; the top ten hold about 4.7%. Sequencing was performed on peripheral blood. These receptors originate from a man aged 35 to 55 with active COVID-19. CDR3s include the opening cysteine and the closing phenylalanine or tryptophan. The order of the fields is clone size, V gene, D gene, J gene, CDR3 DNA, CDR3 protein. The D gene is left open where the match is weak. A clone size is listed for some rows: how often the clone was seen (once, few, many), or a class if it is expanded.

NA	TRBV7-2	TRBD1	TRBJ2-5	TGTGCCAGCAGCCCCGGACAGGGGGGCGGAGAGACCCAGTACTTC	CASSPGQGGGETQYF
once	TRBV28	TRBD1	TRBJ1-1	TGTGCCATCAGGGGGCCGAACACTGAAGCTTTCTTT	CAIRGPNTEAFF
once	TRBV19	TRBD1	TRBJ1-6	TGTGCCAGTAGTACCTCAGGGACAGCAGCTTATTCACCCCTCCACTTT	CASSTSGTAAYSPLHF
once	TRBV3-1/TRBV3-2	TRBD1	TRBJ2-2	TGTGCCAGCAGCCACCCCGGGACAGGGGTCAACACCGGGGAGCTGTTTTTT	CASSHPGTGVNTGELFF
NA	TRBV7-9	NA	TRBJ2-7	TGTGCCAGCAGCTTAAGTCAGGTTGTGCAGTACTTC	CASSLSQVVQYF
NA	TRBV7-3	NA	TRBJ2-2	TGTGCCAGCAACCCCGCCCAGGGCGGGGAGCTGTTTTTT	CASNPAQGGELFF
NA	TRBV24-1	NA	TRBJ2-1	TGTGCCACCAGTGATGGCGGGTTGAGCTCCTACAATGAGCAGTTCTTC	CATSDGGLSSYNEQFF
NA	TRBV19	NA	TRBJ2-7	TGTGCCAGTAGTGCCGGGGATTTGAGGGAGCAGTACTTC	CASSAGDLREQYF
once	TRBV27	NA	TRBJ1-6	TGTGCCACCAGTCAACGGAATTCACCCCTCCACTTT	CATSQRNSPLHF
NA	TRBV9	NA	TRBJ1-2	TGTGCCAGCAGCGTAATGCAGAGCGTTGTAGGCTATGGCTACACCTTC	CASSVMQSVVGYGYTF
NA	TRBV18	NA	TRBJ1-1	TGTGCCAGCTCACCGGGGCGCGAAATCGGCACTGAAGCTTTCTTT	CASSPGREIGTEAFF
NA	TRBV19	NA	TRBJ1-2	TGTGCCAGCGGGGGGCTCAACTATGGCTACACCTTC	CASGGLNYGYTF
NA	TRBV5-1	NA	TRBJ2-7	TGCGCCAGCAGCTTGCCTCGGGAATCCTACGAGCAGTACTTC	CASSLPRESYEQYF
NA	TRBV30	NA	TRBJ2-3	TGTGCCTGGACTCCAGGGGTGGCAGATACGCAGTATTTT	CAWTPGVADTQYF
NA	TRBV18	TRBD1	TRBJ1-1	TGTGCCAGCTCACCCGACAGGGCCTTGACTGAAGCTTTCTTT	CASSPDRALTEAFF
NA	TRBV19	TRBD1	TRBJ2-7	TGTGCCAGTAGTTGGGACAGGAGTAGCTACGAGCAGTACTTC	CASSWDRSSYEQYF
NA	TRBV19	TRBD2	TRBJ2-1	TGTGCCAGTAGTATAGACGGACGGGGGACTAGCGTGATCTTC	CASSIDGRGTSVIF